This T cell receptor beta chain was captured in a study of Graves' ophthalmopathy and Graves' hyperthyroidism. RNA served as the template for amplifying TCR beta CDR3 regions. The first-round RT-PCR employed HTBI primers together with the Qiagen OneStep RT-PCR kit. A multiplex PCR was then performed as the second round. TCRdb analysed the multiplex PCR reads with MiXCR anew, one entry per CDR3 protein. The sample has about 1.2 million distinct CDR3 sequences, 35% to 40% seen once. The CDR3 runs 12 residues. Germline V CDR1 and CDR2: KGHDR, SFDVKD. The germline V and J ends were trimmed by 8 bases and 7 bases, with 13 bases remaining between them. Study-level findings and limits: The model achieved 70.59% sensitivity and roughly 72% specificity for ophthalmopathy progression.

Notes on this clonotype: Its antigen is undetermined.

The sequencing input was peripheral blood or thyroid tissue (not recorded which). J is TRBJ1-2 and V is TRBV24-1; no reliable D call. The origin of this receptor is an adult man with Graves' hyperthyroidism. The CDR3 coding sequence is TGTGCCACCAAGGGCAGAGAGGCTGGCTACACCTTC. Translating it yields CATKGREAGYTF.